Listed below are T cell receptor beta chains from one sample, sequenced in a study of Ad26.COV2.S vaccination and SARS-CoV-2 variants. The table came from immunoSEQ multiplex PCR; TCRdb's copy has only in-frame clones and leaves some out. The sample gives 360,000 or so clones, about 88% of which show up once; around 2% is in the top ten. Source: peripheral blood, taken in a trial of Ad26.COV2.S vaccine versus placebo. Receptor source: a person between 18 and 65 years old who received the Ad26.COV2.S COVID-19 vaccine or a placebo. Each CDR3 is given with its conserved first and last residue. The D gene is left open where the match is weak. Where a row states a size, it is once, few, many or the class of an expanded clone; other rows omit it.

d_call	clone_size	v_call	j_call	cdr3_aa	cdr3_nt
.	.	TRBV11-1	TRBJ2-7	CASSLPGGVREQYF	TGTGCCAGCAGCTTACCCGGTGGGGTGAGGGAGCAGTACTTC
TRBD1	.	TRBV7-3	TRBJ2-5	CASSLGQEETQYF	TGTGCCAGCAGCTTGGGACAGGAAGAGACCCAGTACTTC
.	.	TRBV4-1	TRBJ2-7	CASSQSSGSTYEQYF	TGCGCCAGCAGCCAATCGAGCGGCAGCACCTACGAGCAGTACTTC
.	.	TRBV27	TRBJ1-6	CASSPLGARNSPLHF	TGTGCCAGCAGCCCATTGGGGGCTCGGAATTCACCCCTCCACTTT
TRBD2	.	TRBV6-6	TRBJ2-2	CASSSSGSPGELFF	TGTGCCAGCAGTTCCAGCGGGAGCCCCGGGGAGCTGTTTTTT
.	.	TRBV29-1	TRBJ2-1	CSVEQFLSNEQFF	TGCAGCGTTGAACAGTTTTTAAGCAATGAGCAGTTCTTC
.	.	TRBV21-1	TRBJ2-3	CASSNPVGFGPKREGQDTQYF	TGTGCCAGCTCTAACCCTGTAGGTTTTGGTCCAAAGCGGGAGGGTCAAGATACGCAGTATTTT
.	.	TRBV12-3/TRBV12-4	TRBJ2-3	CASSRGNTDTQYF	TGTGCCAGCAGCCGGGGAAACACAGATACGCAGTATTTT
TRBD2	.	TRBV3-1/TRBV3-2	TRBJ2-1	CASSQNLAGASDEQFF	TGTGCCAGCAGCCAGAATCTAGCGGGAGCATCCGATGAGCAGTTCTTC
TRBD2	.	TRBV27	TRBJ2-1	CASSPSLTSATYNEQFF	TGTGCCAGCAGCCCAAGCCTGACTAGCGCTACCTACAATGAGCAGTTCTTC
TRBD2	once	TRBV7-2	TRBJ2-7	CASSQGLAGDKQYF	TGTGCCAGCAGCCAGGGACTAGCGGGAGATAAGCAGTACTTC
TRBD2	.	TRBV19	TRBJ2-3	CASSKREGGVSTDTQYF	TGTGCCAGTAGTAAGCGGGAGGGGGGGGTTAGCACAGATACGCAGTATTTT
.	.	TRBV9	TRBJ2-3	CASSGGSGFIDTQYF	TGTGCCAGCAGCGGGGGTAGTGGGTTCATAGATACGCAGTATTTT
.	.	TRBV6-5	TRBJ2-3	CASSLAPTYTDTQYF	TGTGCCAGTTCCCTAGCCCCGACCTACACAGATACGCAGTATTTT
.	.	TRBV5-6	TRBJ2-5	CASSLKSRETQYF	TGTGCCAGCAGCTTGAAAAGTCGGGAGACCCAGTACTTC
.	.	TRBV30	TRBJ1-2	CAWGDNYGYTF	TGTGCCTGGGGTGACAACTATGGCTACACCTTC
.	.	TRBV2	TRBJ1-4	CASSAPDSLSGEKLFF	TGTGCCAGCAGTGCACCCGACAGCCTTTCCGGAGAAAAACTGTTTTTT
.	.	TRBV11-3	TRBJ2-1	CASSLDRGNEQFF	TGTGCCAGCAGCTTAGACCGAGGGAATGAGCAGTTCTTC
TRBD2	.	TRBV6-5	TRBJ2-3	CASCSGRLPDTQYF	TGTGCCAGCTGTAGCGGGAGGCTGCCGGATACGCAGTATTTT
TRBD1	.	TRBV12-3/TRBV12-4	TRBJ2-7	CASSDRVTYEQYF	TGTGCCAGCAGTGACAGGGTTACCTACGAGCAGTACTTC
.	.	TRBV10-3	TRBJ2-5	CAISELISARAQETQYF	TGTGCCATCAGTGAATTGATTTCTGCGAGGGCCCAAGAGACCCAGTACTTC
.	once	TRBV10-3	TRBJ1-6	CAISAGEGSPLHF	TGTGCCATCAGTGCTGGGGAGGGTTCACCCCTCCACTTT
TRBD1	.	TRBV28	TRBJ2-4	CASSFGQGREYF	TGTGCCAGCAGTTTCGGACAGGGGAGGGAGTACTTC
TRBD1	.	TRBV25-1	TRBJ1-3	CASSKTGAGNTIYF	TGTGCCAGCAGTAAGACAGGGGCTGGAAACACCATATATTTT
TRBD1	.	TRBV5-1	TRBJ2-7	CASSIGTGVTYEQYF	TGCGCCAGCAGCATAGGGACAGGGGTCACCTACGAGCAGTACTTC
.	few	TRBV18	TRBJ2-2	CASSSRTDSTGELFF	TGTGCCAGCTCATCGAGGACGGACTCCACCGGGGAGCTGTTTTTT
TRBD2	.	TRBV5-4	TRBJ2-7	CASSYIAGDGHEQYF	TGTGCCAGCAGCTACATAGCGGGAGATGGTCACGAGCAGTACTTC
.	.	TRBV11-3	TRBJ1-6	CASSPQGGSESPLHF	TGTGCCAGCAGCCCCCAGGGAGGGTCGGAATCACCCCTCCACTTT
TRBD1	.	TRBV6-6	TRBJ1-1	CASNQQGAEAFF	TGTGCCAGCAACCAACAGGGGGCTGAAGCTTTCTTT
.	.	TRBV3-1/TRBV3-2	TRBJ2-1	CASSRSYNEQFF	TGTGCCAGCAGCCGATCCTACAATGAGCAGTTCTTC
.	.	TRBV13	TRBJ1-3	CASSLGPPRGSGNTIYF	TGTGCCAGCAGCTTAGGCCCCCCCAGGGGATCTGGAAACACCATATATTTT
.	.	TRBV7-2	TRBJ2-3	CASSLAGGLLDTQYF	TGTGCCAGCAGCTTAGCAGGGGGTCTGTTAGATACGCAGTATTTT
.	once	TRBV18	TRBJ2-3	CASSPPLQGLTDTQYF	TGTGCCAGCTCACCACCGTTACAGGGCCTCACAGATACGCAGTATTTT
TRBD2	.	TRBV29-1	TRBJ2-3	CSVESSGASTDTQYF	TGCAGCGTTGAATCTAGCGGGGCTAGCACAGATACGCAGTATTTT
TRBD1	.	TRBV5-1	TRBJ2-7	CASTLGQGLYEQYF	TGCGCCAGCACCTTAGGACAGGGGCTCTACGAGCAGTACTTC
TRBD2	.	TRBV6-5	TRBJ2-3	CASTAGTSGGDTQYF	TGTGCCAGCACCGCAGGGACTAGCGGGGGGGATACGCAGTATTTT
.	.	TRBV5-1	TRBJ2-1	CASSPGGRGNEQFF	TGCGCCAGCAGCCCCGGGGGCCGAGGGAATGAGCAGTTCTTC
.	.	TRBV6-5	TRBJ2-1	CASSYSGSTNNEQFF	TGTGCCAGCAGTTACTCCGGGAGCACGAACAATGAGCAGTTCTTC